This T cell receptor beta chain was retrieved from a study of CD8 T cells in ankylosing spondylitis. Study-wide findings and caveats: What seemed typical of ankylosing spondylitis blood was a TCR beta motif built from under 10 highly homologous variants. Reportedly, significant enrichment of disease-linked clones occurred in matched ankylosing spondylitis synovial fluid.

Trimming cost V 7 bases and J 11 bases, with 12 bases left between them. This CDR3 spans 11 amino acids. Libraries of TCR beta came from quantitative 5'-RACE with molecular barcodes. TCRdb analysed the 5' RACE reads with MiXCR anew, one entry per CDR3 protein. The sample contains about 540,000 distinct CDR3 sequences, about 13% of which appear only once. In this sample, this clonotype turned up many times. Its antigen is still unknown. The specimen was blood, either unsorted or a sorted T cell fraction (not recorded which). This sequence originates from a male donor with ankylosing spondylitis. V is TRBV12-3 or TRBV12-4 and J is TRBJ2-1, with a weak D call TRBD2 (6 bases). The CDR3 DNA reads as TGTGCCAGCACTACCGGGACTCAGCAGTTCTTC. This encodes CASTTGTQQFF.